This passage covers 12 T cell receptor beta chains from one sample sequenced in a study of cytomegalovirus exposure and HLA in healthy donors. The study ran its PCR with 60 Vbeta and 13 Jbeta primers. Only in-frame clones appear in the TCRdb table, and some are missing; sequencing was by immunoSEQ multiplex PCR. The sample has 77,000 or so clones, roughly 79% seen once; the top ten hold 1.5% to 2%. The source material was PBMCs. These receptors were taken from a man aged 40-49 years in good health and CMV-seronegative.

The rearrangement links TRBV6-5 to TRBJ2-2; D not resolved. CDR1 is MNHEY and CDR2 is SVGAGI in the germline V gene. The ends were cut back, 4 bases at V and 4 bases at J, with 7 bases in the middle. The CDR3 is 13 amino acids. The CDR3 coding sequence is TGTGCCAGCAGTTCGCTACGCACCGGGGAGCTGTTTTTT. Amino acids: CASSSLRTGELFF.

This clone was found a few times. This rearrangement joins TRBV5-4 to TRBJ2-1, with a tentative D call TRBD2 (7 bases). The germline V and J ends were trimmed by 4 bases and 10 bases, with 24 bases remaining between them. Germline-derived CDR1 and CDR2 are SGHNT and YYREEE (reference sequence). The CDR3 sequence is 16 residues long. The CDR3 loop reads CASSPKGGGNMNEQFF. CDR3 sequence (DNA): TGTGCCAGCAGCCCAAAAGGGGGGGGCAATATGAACGAGCAGTTCTTC.

This clone appeared a few times. The chain combines TRBV14 with TRBJ2-7; D unclear. The ends were cut back, 2 bases at V and 7 bases at J, with 12 bases in the middle. CDR1 is SGHDN and CDR2 is FVKESK in the germline V gene. CDR3 length: 13 residues. DNA for the CDR3: TGTGCCAGCAGCCAACACAGTGGCTTGGAGCAGTACTTC. Amino acid sequence: CASSQHSGLEQYF.

The chain joins TRBV18 to TRBJ1-5; D gene unclear. Germline CDR1 is KGHSH and CDR2 is LQKENI. The CDR3 sequence is 17 residues long. The germline V and J ends were trimmed by 0 bases and 2 bases, with 14 bases remaining between them. The DNA for the CDR3 is TGTGCCAGCTCACCACCGGGAGGGAGTTTCGGCAATCAGCCCCAGCATTTT. This encodes CASSPPGGSFGNQPQHF.

This chain connects TRBV4-2 to TRBJ2-1; TRBD2 agrees at 10 bases. CDR1 is LGHNA, CDR2 YNFKEQ, per germline. The CDR3 is made up of 17 amino acids. The V gene end was trimmed by 0 bases and the J gene end by 9 bases; junction bases not matched to a gene: 11. CDR3 DNA: TGTGCCAGCAGCCAAGATCTAGCGGGAGTACCGGGAAGTGAGCAGTTCTTC. As protein: CASSQDLAGVPGSEQFF.

This chain links TRBV28 with TRBJ2-3, with TRBD2 as a possible D gene (7 bases). Germline lookup yields CDR1 MDHEN and CDR2 SYDVKM. The V and J ends lost 6 bases and 0 bases respectively, with 16 bases between them. This CDR3 region has 16 residues. The CDR3 DNA follows: TGTGCCAGCAGGCCCGGGGGGACATATAGCACAGATACGCAGTATTTT. Residues: CASRPGGTYSTDTQYF.

V usage is TRBV9 and J usage is TRBJ2-3; perhaps TRBD2 as D (5 bases). The CDR3 has 15 amino acids. Germline V gives CDR1 SGDLS, CDR2 YYNGEE. Trimming took off 5 bases at V and 0 bases at J, with 13 bases between the two ends. CDR3 amino acids: CASRAGAVSTDTQYF. CDR3 DNA: TGTGCCAGCAGAGCAGGAGCGGTTAGCACAGATACGCAGTATTTT.

In DNA form, the CDR3 reads TGCGCCAGCAGCCCCGGAGGGGCCTGGACTGAAGCTTTCTTT. This translates into CASSPGGAWTEAFF. The V call is TRBV5-1, the J call TRBJ1-1; TRBD1 is a possible D gene (5 bases). The CDR3 is made up of 14 amino acids. V was clipped by 4 bases and J by 5 bases, with 15 bases between them. CDR1 and CDR2 from the germline V gene are SGHRS and YFSETQ. The whole variable domain, filled in from reference TRBV5-1 and TRBJ1-1, reads KAGVTQTPRYLIKTRGQQVTLSCSPISGHRSVSWYQQTPGQGLQFLFEYFSETQRNKGNFPGRFSGRQFSNSRSEMNVSTLELGDSALYLCASSPGGAWTEAFFGQGTRLTVV.

The V call is TRBV11-3, the J call TRBJ2-5; D remains ambiguous. The germline V gene encodes CDR1 SGHNT and CDR2 YENEEA. The V end lost 3 bases, the J end lost 1 base, and 6 bases lay between the germline ends. This CDR3 contains 13 residues. The CDR3 loop is CASSFDSQETQYF. The CDR3 nucleotides read TGTGCCAGCAGCTTCGACTCCCAAGAGACCCAGTACTTC.

The CDR3 DNA sequence: TGTGCCAGCAGTGAATACCCTTTGGGGCGACAGCCCCAGCATTTT. This gives the protein CASSEYPLGRQPQHF. The gene calls are TRBV6-1 and TRBJ1-5; tentative D call: TRBD1 (5 bases). Trimming pared 2 bases from V and 7 bases from J, leaving 15 bases between. The length of the CDR3 is 15 residues. The V gene's germline CDR1 is MNHNS and CDR2 SASEGT.

This clone was recorded a few times. V is TRBV6-1 and J is TRBJ2-2; unclear D gene. The CDR3 length is 16 residues. The V end was cut by 1 base, the J end by 4 bases, with 13 bases between. CDR1 and CDR2 from the germline V gene are MNHNS and SASEGT. In DNA, the CDR3 is TGTGCCAGCAGTGAAGGGCCAGGCGATATCACCGGGGAGCTGTTTTTT. Translation gives CASSEGPGDITGELFF.

The V gene is TRBV28, the J gene TRBJ1-5; D unresolved. Looked up from germline, CDR1 is MDHEN and CDR2 is SYDVKM. Trimming removed 4 bases from V and 3 bases from J, with 10 bases in between. The CDR3 totals 14 residues. Here the CDR3 reads CASSSLAVNQPQHF. The CDR3, as DNA: TGTGCCAGCAGTTCCCTGGCGGTCAATCAGCCCCAGCATTTT. Variable domain in full (rest from reference TRBV28 and TRBJ1-5): DVKVTQSSRYLVKRTGEKVFLECVQDMDHENMFWYRQDPGLGLRLIYFSYDVKMKEKGDIPEGYSVSREKKERFSLILESASTNQTSMYLCASSSLAVNQPQHFGDGTRLSIL.